These T cell receptor beta chains were read from a single sample in a study of PD-L1 blockade in urothelial cancer. Data came from immunoSEQ multiplex PCR; TCRdb stores just in-frame clones and leaves some out. The table records about 52,000 clones, approximately 80% of them present only once. Sequencing was performed on PBMCs, taken around atezolizumab (anti-PD-L1) treatment. The receptors come from a man in his fifties or sixties with urothelial cancer. Each CDR3 is given with its conserved first and last residue. The order of the fields is V gene, clone size, D gene, J gene, CDR3 DNA, CDR3 protein. A D gene is named only where the DNA matches it firmly. Some rows have no size entry. The others give once, few or many, or a class for an expanded clone.

TRBV4-1	-	-	TRBJ2-7	TGCGCCAGCAGCCAAGAAGGAGGAAGCTCCTACGAGCAGTACTTC	CASSQEGGSSYEQYF
TRBV27	medium-sized	-	TRBJ1-4	TGTGCCAGCAGTTTTATGGGAGGACAAAAACTGTTTTTT	CASSFMGGQKLFF
TRBV27	-	TRBD2	TRBJ2-5	TGTGCCAGCAGTTTAGCGGGAGCGCTAGGCGGGACCCAGTACTTC	CASSLAGALGGTQYF
TRBV28	-	TRBD2	TRBJ2-5	TGTGCCAGCAGTTTAGAGTGGACTAGCGGGAGCCAAGAGACCCAGTACTTC	CASSLEWTSGSQETQYF
TRBV6-5	-	-	TRBJ1-1	TGTGCCAGCAGTGTCTTCGGCGGGATTAACACTGAAGCTTTCTTT	CASSVFGGINTEAFF
TRBV18	-	TRBD1	TRBJ2-7	TGTGCCAGCTCACCATACGGACAGGGGGCCTCCTACGAGCAGTACTTC	CASSPYGQGASYEQYF
TRBV6-4	once	-	TRBJ1-4	TGTGCCAGCAGTGAACGGCAGGGATATTCAACTAATGAAAAACTGTTTTTT	CASSERQGYSTNEKLFF
TRBV14	-	-	TRBJ2-7	TGTGCCAGCAGCCAAGTAGCGTCATGGGGCGAGCAGTACTTC	CASSQVASWGEQYF
TRBV13	-	TRBD1	TRBJ2-3	TGTGCCAGCAGACTGGGACAGGGTTTGGGCACAGATACGCAGTATTTT	CASRLGQGLGTDTQYF
TRBV5-1	-	TRBD1	TRBJ2-7	TGCGCCAGCAGCTTGGTTGGGACAGGGGGCTACGAGCAGTACTTC	CASSLVGTGGYEQYF
TRBV6-1	-	TRBD1	TRBJ2-5	TGTGCCAGCACCCTGACAGGGGGCATGCGCACCCAGTACTTC	CASTLTGGMRTQYF
TRBV7-6	-	TRBD2	TRBJ2-5	TGTGCCAGCAGCTTAGGGGCGGGAGCTGGGGAGACCCAGTACTTC	CASSLGAGAGETQYF
TRBV27	-	TRBD1	TRBJ1-6	TGTGCCAGCAGTTTACCAAACAGGGGCTCACCCCTCCACTTT	CASSLPNRGSPLHF
TRBV6-5	-	-	TRBJ2-2	TGTGCCAGCAGTTACGGTCCGGGGACCGGGGAGCTGTTTTTT	CASSYGPGTGELFF
TRBV4-1	-	TRBD1	TRBJ2-5	TGCGCCAGCAGCCAAGCAGGGGGCTGGACGGAGACCCAGTACTTC	CASSQAGGWTETQYF
TRBV14	once	-	TRBJ1-2	TGTGCCAGCAGCCAAGGGGGCAAGGGCTACACCTTC	CASSQGGKGYTF
TRBV5-1	-	-	TRBJ2-7	TGCGCCAGCAGAACGGGGGACTCCTACGAGCAGTACTTC	CASRTGDSYEQYF
TRBV12-5	-	-	TRBJ2-3	TGTGCTAGTGGCCTATCAAGGACAGAAAGCACAGATACGCAGTATTTT	CASGLSRTESTDTQYF
TRBV11-2	-	-	TRBJ2-7	TGTGCCAGCAGCCATTTCTCCGGCTCCTACGAGCAGTACTTC	CASSHFSGSYEQYF
TRBV9	-	-	TRBJ2-1	TGTGCCAGCAGCGGTCCCCTTTCCCGCGTAGCGGCGAAGAAGAATGAGCAGTTCTTC	CASSGPLSRVAAKKNEQFF
TRBV7-2	many	-	TRBJ2-2	TGTGCCAGCAGCTTTCAGGCATCCACCGGGGAGCTGTTTTTT	CASSFQASTGELFF
TRBV25-1	-	-	TRBJ1-2	TGTGCCAGCAGTGGGGGGCATGGCTACACCTTC	CASSGGHGYTF
TRBV29-1	-	-	TRBJ2-1	TGCAGCGTTGAAATTTTGGGCAGCTTATACAATGAGCAGTTCTTC	CSVEILGSLYNEQFF
TRBV27	-	TRBD2	TRBJ2-5	TGTGCCAGCAGGACTAGCGGGAGAGAGACCCAGTACTTC	CASRTSGRETQYF
TRBV5-6	-	TRBD2	TRBJ2-7	TGTGCCAGCAGCTTTACTAGCGGGAGGCTCGAGCAGTACTTC	CASSFTSGRLEQYF
TRBV27	few	TRBD1	TRBJ1-2	TGTGCCAGCAGTCCACAGGGGGACTATGGCTACACCTTC	CASSPQGDYGYTF
TRBV28	-	TRBD2	TRBJ2-2	TGTGCCAGCAGTTTGTGGGGAGCGGGACGGAACACCGGGGAGCTGTTTTTT	CASSLWGAGRNTGELFF
TRBV11-2	-	-	TRBJ2-2	TGTGCCAGCAGCACATGGGGGGGCTCGAACACCGGGGAGCTGTTTTTT	CASSTWGGSNTGELFF
TRBV27	-	-	TRBJ2-7	TGTGCCAGCAGTGCCCGAGACAGGTACGAGCAGTACTTC	CASSARDRYEQYF
TRBV10-1	once	TRBD1	TRBJ1-2	TGCGCCAGCAGTGAGTCGAGGGGGCAGGGTGGCTACACCTTC	CASSESRGQGGYTF
TRBV18	once	TRBD2	TRBJ2-2	TGTGCCAGCTCTCTAGCGGGAAACACCGGGGAGCTGTTTTTT	CASSLAGNTGELFF
TRBV9	-	TRBD2	TRBJ2-1	TGTGCCAGCAGCGATAGCGGGGGGGTTGGGAATGAGCAGTTCTTC	CASSDSGGVGNEQFF
TRBV6-5	few	TRBD1	TRBJ1-5	TGTGCCAGCAGCGCGGACAGGTCCGCAAATCAGCCCCAGCATTTT	CASSADRSANQPQHF
TRBV7-2	-	-	TRBJ2-3	TGTGCCAGCAGCTTAGACGGGAGCACGAATACGCAGTATTTT	CASSLDGSTNTQYF
TRBV29-1	few	TRBD2	TRBJ2-1	TGCAGCGTTGACCGGCGACTAGCGGGAGGATCCTACAATGAGCAGTTCTTC	CSVDRRLAGGSYNEQFF
TRBV10-2	-	TRBD1	TRBJ2-5	TGCGCCAGCAGTGCGGGACAGCCCCAAGAGACCCAGTACTTC	CASSAGQPQETQYF
TRBV11-2	-	TRBD1	TRBJ2-7	TGTGCCAGCAGCCGGGGGACAGGGGGTACCTACGAGCAGTACTTC	CASSRGTGGTYEQYF
TRBV6-4	-	-	TRBJ2-2	TGTGCCAGCAGTCTAGGACAGACCGGGGAGCTGTTTTTT	CASSLGQTGELFF
TRBV7-2	-	TRBD2	TRBJ2-3	TGTGCCAGCAGCTTTCTAGCGGGAGGGACAGATACGCAGTATTTT	CASSFLAGGTDTQYF
TRBV28	-	-	TRBJ1-2	TGTGCCAGCGGGCAGGGAAACGCTAACTATGGCTACACCTTC	CASGQGNANYGYTF
TRBV9	-	TRBD2	TRBJ2-1	TGTGCCAGCAGCGTCCGGGGGGGCCCGAACAATGAGCAGTTCTTC	CASSVRGGPNNEQFF
TRBV9	-	TRBD1	TRBJ2-7	TGTGCCAGCAGCAACCGGGACAGTCCCATAGCCGAGCAGTACTTC	CASSNRDSPIAEQYF
TRBV30	-	-	TRBJ1-1	TGTGCCTGGAGAGGGACTTCGTCCACTGAAGCTTTCTTT	CAWRGTSSTEAFF
TRBV6-4	-	-	TRBJ2-1	TGTGCCAGCAGTGACTGGCGGAGGAGCAATGAGCAGTTCTTC	CASSDWRRSNEQFF
TRBV5-1	-	TRBD2	TRBJ2-1	TGCGCCAGCCGCCGACTAGCGGGGGGCAACAATGAGCAGTTCTTC	CASRRLAGGNNEQFF
TRBV5-8	-	-	TRBJ1-1	TGTGCCAGCCCCGGGGAAGGCTTGAACACTGAAGCTTTCTTT	CASPGEGLNTEAFF
TRBV29-1	few	-	TRBJ1-3	TGCAGCGTTGTACTATCGGCCTCTGGAAACACCATATATTTT	CSVVLSASGNTIYF
TRBV19	-	TRBD2	TRBJ2-7	TGTGCCAGTAGTATAGTAGCAGGCGGGGGCTCCTACGAGCAGTACTTC	CASSIVAGGGSYEQYF
TRBV29-1	-	-	TRBJ2-5	TGCAGCGTGGGGGCGGAGAGGGTCTGGGAGACCCAGTACTTC	CSVGAERVWETQYF
TRBV9	-	-	TRBJ1-3	TGTGCCAGCAGCTCAACAGGGTCGGATGGAAACACCATATATTTT	CASSSTGSDGNTIYF
TRBV10-3	once	TRBD1	TRBJ2-3	TGTGCCATCAGTTACAGGGGCCCAGATACGCAGTATTTT	CAISYRGPDTQYF
TRBV7-2	-	TRBD1	TRBJ2-1	TGTGCCAGCAGCTTACCAGGGGGCTACAATGAGCAGTTCTTC	CASSLPGGYNEQFF
TRBV27	-	-	TRBJ2-1	TGTGCCAGCAGTTTAGATCCGCCGACTATATCCTACAATGAGCAGTTCTTC	CASSLDPPTISYNEQFF
TRBV30	-	-	TRBJ1-1	TGTGCCTGGAGCTCCAGGGGGAACACTGAAGCTTTCTTT	CAWSSRGNTEAFF
TRBV10-3	-	-	TRBJ2-5	TGTGCCATCAGCCCCCGGACAGACAATCTGTACTTC	CAISPRTDNLYF
TRBV19	-	-	TRBJ1-1	TGTGCCAGTAGAAGGGGGTTAGTAGCTTTCTTT	CASRRGLVAFF
TRBV6-1	-	TRBD1	TRBJ1-5	TGTGCCAGCAGGACTACAGGGGCGAACCAGCCCCAGCATTTT	CASRTTGANQPQHF
TRBV28	-	-	TRBJ2-2	TGTGCCAGCAGTTTTGAGGGGGATACCGGGGAGCTGTTTTTT	CASSFEGDTGELFF
TRBV28	-	TRBD1	TRBJ1-2	TGTGCCAGCAGCCGACCCCAGGGGGATGGCTACACCTTC	CASSRPQGDGYTF
TRBV4-1	-	TRBD1	TRBJ2-7	TGCGCCAGCAGCCAACCCTTCCGAGGCTGGGGACAGGGGATCCACGAGCAGTACTTC	CASSQPFRGWGQGIHEQYF